This T cell receptor beta chain originates from a study of T cells after yellow fever vaccination. Points from the study as a whole: Repertoires obtained by FACS sorting could include abundant clonotypes that entered as contaminants from the bulk population. In post-booster samples, most primary-vaccination clones reappeared (approximately 97% CD4, 70% to 90% CD8).

Each CDR3 protein gets one entry after TCRdb re-called the 5' RACE reads with MiXCR. The table has about 360,000 distinct CDR3 sequences, about 6.2% seen once; the top ten hold around 16%. This clonotype was found many times. Its antigen is unidentified. This sequence was found in a man aged 25 to 40 who received the YFV17D yellow fever vaccine. The specimen was PBMCs, collected 5 days after the yellow fever booster vaccination.

CDR3: CASTTSGQPYEQYF. As DNA, the CDR3 is TGCGCCAGCACGACTAGCGGTCAACCCTACGAGCAGTACTTC. This chain connects TRBV5-1 to TRBJ2-7; 9 bases are shared with TRBD2. The CDR3 is 14 amino acids. Losses at the gene ends were 6 bases for V and 2 bases for J; bases not matched to a gene: 6. From germline, CDR1 is SGHRS and CDR2 YFSETQ. The full variable domain, completed using reference TRBV5-1 and TRBJ2-7, is KAGVTQTPRYLIKTRGQQVTLSCSPISGHRSVSWYQQTPGQGLQFLFEYFSETQRNKGNFPGRFSGRQFSNSRSEMNVSTLELGDSALYLCASTTSGQPYEQYFGPGTRLTVT.